This T cell receptor (beta chain) was captured in a study of blood T cell repertoires in COVID-19. Whole-study context: From the United States, Italy and Spain came samples of acute and convalescent COVID-19.

Germline lookup yields CDR1 SGHAT and CDR2 FQNNGV. The CDR3 contains 16 residues. V lost 6 bases and J lost 1, with 15 bases in between. This clone came up a few times. Sequencing used immunoSEQ multiplex PCR; TCRdb keeps in-frame clones, though not all of them. This table holds fewer than 450,000 clones, roughly 89% found once. The chain couples TRBV11-2 to TRBJ2-2, with D tentatively TRBD1 (6 bases). The sample comprised peripheral blood. The origin of this receptor is a young woman who had recovered from COVID-19. The CDR3 nucleotides read TGTGCCAGCAGGTCGCCGGGACACTTGAACACCGGGGAGCTGTTTTTT. Translating it yields CASRSPGHLNTGELFF. Drawing the rest from reference TRBV11-2 and TRBJ2-2, the complete variable domain is EAGVAQSPRYKIIEKRQSVAFWCNPISGHATLYWYQQILGQGPKLLIQFQNNGVVDDSQLPKDRFSAERLKGVDSTLKIQPAKLEDSAVYLCASRSPGHLNTGELFFGEGSRLTVL.